Many counts were recorded for the clone carrying this T cell receptor beta chain. With a J-beta primer mix and a sample-barcoded 5' primer, a second PCR ran roughly 6 to 12 cycles. TCRdb analysed the 5' RACE reads with MiXCR anew, one entry per CDR3 protein. The sample carries around 2 million distinct CDR3 sequences, roughly two fifths recorded once. This specimen comes from a study of blood T cells in healthy people across ages. Germline trimming cut 5 bases from V and 3 bases from J; bases unmatched to any gene: 13. CDR1 MDHEN and CDR2 SYDVKM come from the germline V gene. This CDR3 is 17 amino acids long.

The receptor was isolated from a human donor in good health. Material: blood. The gene calls are TRBV28 and TRBJ2-3, with TRBD2 identical over 8 bases. CDR3 bases: TGTGCCAGCAGTCCTGTTTCCCCGGGGGGGCCGACAGATACGCAGTATTTT. Its protein is CASSPVSPGGPTDTQYF.